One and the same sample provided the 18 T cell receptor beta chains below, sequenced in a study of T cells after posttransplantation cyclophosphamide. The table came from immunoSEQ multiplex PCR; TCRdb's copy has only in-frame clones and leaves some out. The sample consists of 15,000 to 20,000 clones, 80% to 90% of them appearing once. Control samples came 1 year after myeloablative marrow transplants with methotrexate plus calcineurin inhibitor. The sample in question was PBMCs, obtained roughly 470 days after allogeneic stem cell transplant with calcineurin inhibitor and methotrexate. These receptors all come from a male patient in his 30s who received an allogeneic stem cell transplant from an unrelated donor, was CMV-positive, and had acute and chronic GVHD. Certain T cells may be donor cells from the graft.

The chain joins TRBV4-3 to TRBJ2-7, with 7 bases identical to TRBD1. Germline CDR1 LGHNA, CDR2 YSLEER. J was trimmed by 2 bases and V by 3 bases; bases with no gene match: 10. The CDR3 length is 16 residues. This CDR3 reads CASSHADRMPTYEQYF. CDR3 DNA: TGCGCCAGCAGCCACGCGGACAGGATGCCCACCTACGAGCAGTACTTC.

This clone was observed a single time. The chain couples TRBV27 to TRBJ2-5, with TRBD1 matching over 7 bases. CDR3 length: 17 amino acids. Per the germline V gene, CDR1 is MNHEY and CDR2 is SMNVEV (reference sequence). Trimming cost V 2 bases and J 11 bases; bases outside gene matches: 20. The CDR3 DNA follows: TGTGCCAGCAGTTTAGTATACAGGACAGGTAGGGTGTGGGAGCAGTACTTC. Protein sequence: CASSLVYRTGRVWEQYF.

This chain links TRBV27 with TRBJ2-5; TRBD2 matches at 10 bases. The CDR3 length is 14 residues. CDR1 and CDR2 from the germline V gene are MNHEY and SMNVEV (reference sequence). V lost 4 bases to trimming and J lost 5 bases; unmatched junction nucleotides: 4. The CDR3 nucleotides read TGTGCCAGCAGTTCCGGGACTAGCGTGGAGACCCAGTACTTC. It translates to CASSSGTSVETQYF.

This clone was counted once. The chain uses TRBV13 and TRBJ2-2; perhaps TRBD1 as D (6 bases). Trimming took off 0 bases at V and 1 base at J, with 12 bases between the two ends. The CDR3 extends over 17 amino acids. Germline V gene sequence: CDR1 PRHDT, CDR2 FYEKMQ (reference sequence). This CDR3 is CASSLGLLDRNTGELFF. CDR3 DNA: TGTGCCAGCAGCTTAGGCCTGTTGGACAGGAACACCGGGGAGCTGTTTTTT.

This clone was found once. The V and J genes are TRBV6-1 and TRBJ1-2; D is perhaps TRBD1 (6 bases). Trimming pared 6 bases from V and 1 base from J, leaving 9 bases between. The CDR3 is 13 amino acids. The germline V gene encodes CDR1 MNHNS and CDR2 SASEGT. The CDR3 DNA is TGTGCCAGCAGCCCAGGGGTTAACTATGGCTACACCTTC. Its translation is CASSPGVNYGYTF.

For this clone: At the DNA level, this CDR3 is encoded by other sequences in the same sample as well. CDR3 DNA sequence: TGTGCCAGCAGCCCAGGGGGCCCTTCCTACAATGAGCAGTTCTTC. Protein: CASSPGGPSYNEQFF. V gene TRBV6-5 combines with J gene TRBJ2-1, with 8 positions matching TRBD1. V shed 6 bases and J 1 base; nucleotides not matched to a gene: 5. The CDR3 is 15 amino acids. Germline V gene data show CDR1 as MNHEY and CDR2 as SVGAGI.

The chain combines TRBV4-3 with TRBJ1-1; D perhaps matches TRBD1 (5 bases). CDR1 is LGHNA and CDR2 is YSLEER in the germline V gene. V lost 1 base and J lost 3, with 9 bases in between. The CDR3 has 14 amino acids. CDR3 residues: CASSQVSGYTEAFF. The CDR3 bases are TGCGCCAGCAGCCAAGTGTCAGGGTACACTGAAGCTTTCTTT.

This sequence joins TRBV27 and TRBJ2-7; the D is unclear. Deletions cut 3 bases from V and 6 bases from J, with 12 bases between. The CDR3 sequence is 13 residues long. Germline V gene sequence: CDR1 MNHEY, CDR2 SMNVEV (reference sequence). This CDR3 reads CASSFDAAGEQYF. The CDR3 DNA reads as TGTGCCAGCAGTTTCGACGCGGCCGGCGAGCAGTACTTC.

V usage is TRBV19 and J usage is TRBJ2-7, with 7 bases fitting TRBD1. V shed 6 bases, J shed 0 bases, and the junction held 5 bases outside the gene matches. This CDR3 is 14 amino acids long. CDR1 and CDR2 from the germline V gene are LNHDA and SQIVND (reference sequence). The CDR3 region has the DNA TGTGCCAGTAGGGGGACAGTCGGCTCCTACGAGCAGTACTTC. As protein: CASRGTVGSYEQYF.

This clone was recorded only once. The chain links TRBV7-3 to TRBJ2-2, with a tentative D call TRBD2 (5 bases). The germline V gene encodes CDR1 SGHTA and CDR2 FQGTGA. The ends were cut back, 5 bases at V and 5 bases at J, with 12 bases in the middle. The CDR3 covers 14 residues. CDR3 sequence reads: CASSLTRETGELFF. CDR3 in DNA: TGTGCCAGCAGCCTGACGAGGGAGACCGGGGAGCTGTTTTTT. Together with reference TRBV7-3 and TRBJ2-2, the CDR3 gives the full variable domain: GAGVSQTPSNKVTEKGKYVELRCDPISGHTALYWYRQSLGQGPEFLIYFQGTGAADDSGLPNDRFFAVRPEGSVSTLKIQRTERGDSAVYLCASSLTRETGELFFGEGSRLTVL.

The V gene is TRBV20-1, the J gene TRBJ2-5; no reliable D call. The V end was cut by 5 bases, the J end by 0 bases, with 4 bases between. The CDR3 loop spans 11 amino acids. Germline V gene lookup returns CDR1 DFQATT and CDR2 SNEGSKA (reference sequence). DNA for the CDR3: TGCAGTGCTCTGTACCAAGAGACCCAGTACTTC. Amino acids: CSALYQETQYF.

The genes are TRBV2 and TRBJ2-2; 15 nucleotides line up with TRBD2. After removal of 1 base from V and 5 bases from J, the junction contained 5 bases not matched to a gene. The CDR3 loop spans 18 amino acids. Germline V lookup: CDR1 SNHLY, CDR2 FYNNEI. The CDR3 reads CASSEGTSGGANTGELFF. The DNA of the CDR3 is TGTGCCAGCAGTGAAGGGACTAGCGGGGGGGCCAATACCGGGGAGCTGTTTTTT.

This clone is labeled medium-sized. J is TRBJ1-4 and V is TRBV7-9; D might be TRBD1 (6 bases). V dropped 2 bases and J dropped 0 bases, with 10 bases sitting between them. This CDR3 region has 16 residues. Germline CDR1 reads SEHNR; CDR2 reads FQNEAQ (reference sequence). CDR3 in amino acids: CASSLSRGATNEKLFF. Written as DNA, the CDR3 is TGTGCCAGCAGCTTATCCAGGGGAGCAACTAATGAAAAACTGTTTTTT.

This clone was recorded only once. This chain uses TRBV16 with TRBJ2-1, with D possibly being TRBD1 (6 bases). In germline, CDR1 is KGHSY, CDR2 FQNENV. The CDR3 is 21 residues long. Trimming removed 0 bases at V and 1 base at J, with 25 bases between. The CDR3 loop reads CASSQSYYRQEASRSYNEQFF. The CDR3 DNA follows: TGTGCCAGCAGCCAATCGTATTACAGACAGGAAGCTAGTAGATCCTACAATGAGCAGTTCTTC.

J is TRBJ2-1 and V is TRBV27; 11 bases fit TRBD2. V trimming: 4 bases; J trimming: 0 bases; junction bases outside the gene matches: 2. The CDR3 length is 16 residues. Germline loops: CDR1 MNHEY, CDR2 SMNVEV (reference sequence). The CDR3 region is CASSWGLADSYNEQFF. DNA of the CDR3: TGTGCCAGCAGTTGGGGACTAGCGGACTCCTACAATGAGCAGTTCTTC.

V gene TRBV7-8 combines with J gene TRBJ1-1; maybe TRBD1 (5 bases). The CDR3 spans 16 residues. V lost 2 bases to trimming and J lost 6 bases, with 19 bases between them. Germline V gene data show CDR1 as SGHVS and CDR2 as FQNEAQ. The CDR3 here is CASSLFGAHSSPEAFF. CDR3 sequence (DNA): TGTGCCAGCAGCTTATTTGGGGCGCATTCAAGCCCTGAAGCTTTCTTT.

The CDR3 DNA follows: TGTGCCAGCAGCCCGACAGGGGGCTACACCGGGGAGCTGTTTTTT. This gives the protein CASSPTGGYTGELFF. The chain joins TRBV6-6 to TRBJ2-2; 10 bases agree with TRBD1. Germline CDR1 MNHNY, CDR2 SVGAGI (reference sequence). CDR3 length equals 15 residues. The V and J ends lost 6 bases and 3 bases, in that order; junction bases with no gene match: 4.

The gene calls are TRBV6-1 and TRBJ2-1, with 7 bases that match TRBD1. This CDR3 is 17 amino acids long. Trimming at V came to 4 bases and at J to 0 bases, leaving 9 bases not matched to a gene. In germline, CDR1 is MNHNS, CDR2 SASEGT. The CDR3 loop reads CASSVRQGLSSYNEQFF. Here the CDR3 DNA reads TGTGCCAGCAGTGTTAGACAGGGTCTAAGCTCCTACAATGAGCAGTTCTTC.